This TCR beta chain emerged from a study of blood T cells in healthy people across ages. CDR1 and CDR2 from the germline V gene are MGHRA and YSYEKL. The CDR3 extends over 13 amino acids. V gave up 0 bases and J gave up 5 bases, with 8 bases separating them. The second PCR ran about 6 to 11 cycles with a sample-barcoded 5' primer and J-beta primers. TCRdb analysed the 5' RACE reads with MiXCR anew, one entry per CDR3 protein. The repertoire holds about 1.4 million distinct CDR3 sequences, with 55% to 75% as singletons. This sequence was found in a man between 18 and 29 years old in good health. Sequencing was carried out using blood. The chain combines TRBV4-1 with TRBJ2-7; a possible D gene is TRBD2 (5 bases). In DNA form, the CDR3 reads TGCGCCAGCAGCCAAGATCCCGGGGACGAGCAGTACTTC. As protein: CASSQDPGDEQYF.